This T cell receptor beta chain was obtained from a study of cytomegalovirus exposure and HLA in healthy donors (dated by TCRdb to about 2017). Turning to the overall study: According to an earlier analysis of 587 of the donors, roughly 180 million T cells yielded over 100 million unique TCR beta sequences and more than 250 Gb of sequence data. The study was designed to test whether signatures of past pathogen exposure could be identified by cataloging public T cell receptors. Roughly 5 DR-DQ haplotypes were treated as single units for association and clustering because of strong linkage in the cohort. The later analysis used no new phenotypic data to find candidate immune exposures, relying instead on TCR beta sequences and their occurrence across donors. The genetic ancestry cluster associated with self-reported Caucasian donors included around 76% of the 398 genotyped donors. Among 398 genotyped donors of the cohort, an average of 235,054 unique TCR beta nucleotide sequences were sequenced per donor, roughly a sixth of them non-productive. A later genetic analysis used genome-wide SNP genotypes for about 65% of the 666 donors, treating that subset as a discovery cohort. All discovery cohort repertoires had been generated using a single sequencing platform. An early release that covered 640 HLA-typed donors contained approximately 320 gigabases of sequencing data and about 84 million unique TCR sequences. Donor age, sex, ethnicity and CMV serostatus were collected together with the repertoire data. The T cell repertoires of 700 or so subjects were profiled by immunosequencing and related to cytomegalovirus serostatus. HLA typing included class I and class II loci at four-digit resolution. Typing coverage varied by locus: roughly 620-640 donors for A, B, C, DRB1 and DQB1; more than 500 for DQA1; around 610 for DPA1; 450 to 480 for DPB1. An earlier analysis of around 540 of the donors applied high-throughput TCR beta sequencing to assess whether each TCR beta V gene segment acted as functional or pseudogenic. A later analysis re-analyzed previously published TCR beta repertoires from 666 donors and added high-resolution HLA genotyping to study TCR occurrence patterns. A separate validation cohort of some 130 different subjects was used in addition to the roughly 700-subject first cohort. To predict cytomegalovirus infection status, the study combined high-throughput TCR immunosequencing, statistical association of individual TCRs with disease status, and machine learning. What the research found in general, with its limitations: In this cohort, only TCR beta chains were sequenced, and detectable features were limited by the absence of alpha or paired-chain data. Across donors, most TCR sequences were observed very rarely, whereas some public TCRs were present in many individuals. Most CMV-associated TCR beta chains appeared to be HLA-restricted in a later analysis, and the HLA associations seemed to be driven largely by CMV exposure. It was suggested by the authors that the approach could potentially be generalized to other disease states and immunological phenotypes. Sequencing depth was assumed to be roughly uniform across donors in the presence/absence analyses, though that assumption may not hold. HLA typing was unavailable for some donors at each locus, so association tests used only the typed subset. Several of the top co-occurrence clusters appeared to be linked to parvovirus B19, influenza, CMV and Epstein-Barr virus, according to a later analysis. A total of fewer than 200 TCR beta chains were listed by the study as associated with cytomegalovirus. An earlier analysis of approximately 590 of the donors showed that most TCR beta V segments appeared in productive rearrangements either about 90% or about 30% of the time, which broadly matched IMGT annotations. In a later genetic analysis, a missense DCLRE1C variant was associated with V-gene and J-gene trimming of TCR beta chains, and the association was replicated in an independent cohort. In a later analysis, TCR association rates were found to vary across HLA loci, with the most associated TCRs seen for DRB1 alleles and the fewest for HLA-C alleles. A few of the identified cytomegalovirus-associated TCR beta chains were confirmed in vitro to be specific for cytomegalovirus antigens. The only immune exposure information available for the cohort was CMV serostatus. Compared with the roughly 700-donor mean, donors in an Asian-associated ancestry cluster had fewer N-insertions in productive TCRs, according to a later genetic analysis. Correlated functional status among segregating V segments might reflect linkage disequilibrium, but an unknown experimental factor could not be ruled out. A further reported finding was that TCR beta sequences accurately predicted the HLA-A and HLA-B alleles for most subjects in the first cohort. The 87-base-pair reads could not distinguish some IMGT-functional V segments, including TRBV6-2 and TRBV6-3, so those segments were excluded. In a later analysis, some 17,000 TCR beta sequences were associated with specific HLA alleles at a false discovery rate of 0.05. In a later analysis, HLA-associated TCR beta chains were found to be more clonally expanded and to have lower generation probabilities than equally common non-associated chains. A group of highly shared sequence variants was considered likely to be a technical artifact of the sequencing pipeline. Cytomegalovirus status was reported to be diagnosed by the classifier with high specificity and sensitivity in both the original and validation cohorts. Around 16 rarely observed V segments, including chromosome 9 orphons, were excluded from the earlier analysis of approximately 500 of the donors because counts were too low. When HLA alleles, especially DR and DQ, strongly co-occurred, TCR associations were difficult to assign to individual alleles.

With respect to this clone: The target of this receptor is not known. Per-base quality was not reported, and no clone a single base away is much larger than it.

The cohort comprised under 700 healthy bone marrow donors. At the time of sampling, every cohort member was nominally healthy, though immune exposures that went unrecorded were likely present. The donor tested CMV seronegative and was one of the 352 seronegative cohort members. Every donor gave a peripheral blood sample, and the peripheral blood mononuclear cells from that sample were used for TCR beta sequencing. The Qiagen DNeasy Blood Extraction Kit was used to extract genomic DNA from the blood cell samples. The CDR3 contains 15 residues, cysteine and phenylalanine counted. The retained sequence is limited to the CDR3, 45 bases, with the frame set at the first base. CDR1 and CDR2, per the germline V gene, are MDHEN and SYDVKM. Trimming removed 3 bases from V and 6 bases from J; the gene matches leave 7 bases unexplained. Library preparation was by the immunoSEQ multiplex PCR assay. A mixture of 60 forward primers for TCR Vbeta segments and 13 reverse primers for TCR Jbeta segments was used in the multiplex PCR. A multiplex PCR assay on genomic DNA amplified the CDR3 region of rearranged TCR beta genes. The Illumina HiSeq System was used to sequence the amplified TCR beta libraries as 87-base-pair reads. The authors' pipeline ran thus. A later analysis tallied about 77 million unique TCR beta chains across the 700 or so repertoires, and approximately 12 million of those chains were shared by two or more donors. A nearest-neighbor algorithm error-corrected the raw reads and collapsed the reads into unique sequences, merging closely related sequences to remove PCR and sequencing errors. V, D and J gene segments were assigned by aligning CDR3 sequences to IMGT reference sequences. Each retained sequence needed at least a six-nucleotide match to both a V gene segment and a J gene segment. A rearrangement was called productive if the CDR3 had no stop codons and remained in frame with V and J, and every other rearrangement was called non-productive. Following IMGT convention, CDR3 was defined as the stretch from the second conserved V-encoded cysteine to the conserved J-encoded phenylalanine. Sequences without an unambiguous match to a single V gene segment were excluded from the earlier analysis of 587 of the donors. An earlier analysis of 450 to 650 of the donors called V segments functional above 56.7% productive rearrangements and segregating when the between-donor standard deviation exceeded 5%. To diagnose cytomegalovirus status from the catalog of TCR beta chain sequences, a statistical classification framework was built. In a later analysis, TCR nucleotide sequences were compared against IMGT/GENE-DB human TR gene sequences so that V and J genes could be assigned. In a later analysis, CDR3 sequences and most-parsimonious VDJ recombination scenarios were assigned using the TCRdist pipeline. In a later analysis, each TCR beta chain was defined by its CDR3 amino acid sequence together with its V-gene family, and reads without a unique V-gene family were excluded. A later analysis removed over 500 highly shared, low-generation-probability nucleotide sequences to deal with suspected cross-contamination and a sequencing artifact. In a later analysis, a clonal expansion index was calculated for each public chain from normalized within-repertoire ranks of inferred template counts. A later analysis computed generation probabilities with a VDJ recombination model fitted to out-of-frame rearrangements, and checked the results against IGoR. In a later analysis, hypergeometric tests were used to score TCR-TCR, TCR-HLA and TCR-CMV co-occurrence, with a repertoire-size bias correction applied to TCR pairs. To estimate false discovery rates, a later analysis permuted the HLA or CMV assignments 20 times. In a later analysis, co-occurring TCRs were grouped with DBSCAN, and TCRdist sequence similarity was added when clustering was performed within HLA-allele-positive subsets. Repertoires with fewer than 30,000 or more than 120,000 public chains, plus five repertoires with anomalous nucleotide sharing, were excluded from co-occurrence clustering. Drawn from immuneACCESS, this table holds only the in-frame rearrangements with V and J called that TCRdb kept. Clones are partly lost; checked studies trace under half to an unresolved V gene and leave the rest unexplained. That table gives V, J and clone size, and the DNA gave D and trimming. Here the sample has 95,000 to 150,000 clones; less than 80% occur a single time. Under 3.5% of the sample belongs to the ten largest clones.

The rearranged segments are TRBV28 and TRBJ2-7, with TRBD2 matching 11 junction bases. This TCR derives from a woman in her forties or fifties in good health and CMV-seronegative. Sequenced: PBMCs. The CDR3 protein sequence reads: CASSLWTSGYIEQYF. In nucleotide form, the sequence is TGTGCCAGCAGTTTGTGGACTAGCGGGTACATCGAGCAGTACTTC.